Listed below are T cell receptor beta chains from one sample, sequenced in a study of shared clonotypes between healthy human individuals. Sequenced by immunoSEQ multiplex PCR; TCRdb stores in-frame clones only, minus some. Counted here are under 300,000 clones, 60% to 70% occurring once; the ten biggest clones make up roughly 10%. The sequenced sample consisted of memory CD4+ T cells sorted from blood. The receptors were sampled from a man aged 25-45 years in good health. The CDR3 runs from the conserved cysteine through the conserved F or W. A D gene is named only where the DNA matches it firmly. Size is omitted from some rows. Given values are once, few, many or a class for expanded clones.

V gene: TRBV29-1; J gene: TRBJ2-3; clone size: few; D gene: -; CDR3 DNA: TGCAGCGTTGAAGGTACGACTAGCACAGATACGCAGTATTTT; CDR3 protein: CSVEGTTSTDTQYF
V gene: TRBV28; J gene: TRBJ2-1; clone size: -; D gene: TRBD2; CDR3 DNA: TGTGCCAGCAGTTCCCCCCGGACTAGCGGGAGAGGAGATGAGCAGTTCTTC; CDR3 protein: CASSSPRTSGRGDEQFF
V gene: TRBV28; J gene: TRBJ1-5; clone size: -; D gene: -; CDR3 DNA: TGTGCCAGCAGGTCCCCCCTCATCCAGCCCCAGCATTTT; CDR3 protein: CASRSPLIQPQHF
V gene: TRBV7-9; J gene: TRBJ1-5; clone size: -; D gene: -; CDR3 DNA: TGTGCCAGCAGCTTAGATTTCCGAGGCAATCAGCCCCAGCATTTT; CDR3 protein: CASSLDFRGNQPQHF
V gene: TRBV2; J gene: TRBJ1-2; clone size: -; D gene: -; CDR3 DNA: TGTGCCAGCAGTGAACCCCAGGGTTTAGACTATGGCTACACCTTC; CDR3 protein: CASSEPQGLDYGYTF
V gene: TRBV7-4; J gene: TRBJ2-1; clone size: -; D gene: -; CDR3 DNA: TGTGCCAGCAGCCGAGGGGGAATCTCCTACAATGAGCAGTTCTTC; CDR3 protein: CASSRGGISYNEQFF
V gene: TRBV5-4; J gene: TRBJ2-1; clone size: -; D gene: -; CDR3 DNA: TGTGCCAGCAGCTTGGCCGGGTTCACTAGTCGGTACAATGAGCAGTTCTTC; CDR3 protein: CASSLAGFTSRYNEQFF
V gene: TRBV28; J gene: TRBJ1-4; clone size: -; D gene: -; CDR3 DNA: TGTGCCAGCAGTCTGGGACCGCCTCGCCCTAATGAAAAACTGTTTTTT; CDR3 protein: CASSLGPPRPNEKLFF
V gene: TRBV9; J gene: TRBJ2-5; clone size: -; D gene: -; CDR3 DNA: TGTGCCAGCAGCGTAGCTACAGGGTTCTCCTTAGAGACCCAGTACTTC; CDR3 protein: CASSVATGFSLETQYF
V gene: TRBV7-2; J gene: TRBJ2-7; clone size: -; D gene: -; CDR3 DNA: TGTGCCAGCAGCTTAGGTCAGAGCGGCGAGCAGTACTTC; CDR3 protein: CASSLGQSGEQYF
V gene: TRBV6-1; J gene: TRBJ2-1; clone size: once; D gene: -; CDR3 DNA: TGTGCCAGCAGTGGGGGACTCCTCCGAGCCTACAATGAGCAGTTCTTC; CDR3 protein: CASSGGLLRAYNEQFF
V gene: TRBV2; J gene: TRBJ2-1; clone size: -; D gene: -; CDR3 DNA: TGTGCCAGCACTACTATGTTTACCTACAATGAGCAGTTCTTC; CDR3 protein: CASTTMFTYNEQFF
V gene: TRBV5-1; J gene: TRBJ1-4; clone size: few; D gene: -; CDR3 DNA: TGCGCCAGCAGCTTGACGGACAGCGTGAATGAAAAACTGTTTTTT; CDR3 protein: CASSLTDSVNEKLFF
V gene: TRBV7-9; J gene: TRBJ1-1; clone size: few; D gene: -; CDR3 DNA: TGTGCCAGCAGCGGGAGAGGCGGGGCTGAAGCTTTCTTT; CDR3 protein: CASSGRGGAEAFF
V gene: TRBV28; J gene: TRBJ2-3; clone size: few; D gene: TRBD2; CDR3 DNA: TGTGCCAGCAGTCAGAGCGGGAGCTTTGCAGATACGCAGTATTTT; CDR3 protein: CASSQSGSFADTQYF
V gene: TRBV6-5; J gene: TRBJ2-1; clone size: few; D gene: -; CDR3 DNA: TGTGCCAGCAGTCTCTCAGGGAATGAGCAGTTCTTC; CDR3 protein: CASSLSGNEQFF
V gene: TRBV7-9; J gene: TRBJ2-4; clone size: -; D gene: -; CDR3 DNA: TGTGCCAGCAGCTCCGTACAAGGCGCCAAAAACATTCAGTACTTC; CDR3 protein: CASSSVQGAKNIQYF
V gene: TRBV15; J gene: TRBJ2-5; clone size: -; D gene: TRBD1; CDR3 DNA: TGTGCCACCAGCACCCGGACAGGGGCAGAGACCCAGTACTTC; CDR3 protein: CATSTRTGAETQYF
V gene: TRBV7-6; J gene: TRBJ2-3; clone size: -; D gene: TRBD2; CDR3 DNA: TGTGCCAGCAGCTTGGGGGTAGCGGGAGGGGCAGATACGCAGTATTTT; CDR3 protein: CASSLGVAGGADTQYF
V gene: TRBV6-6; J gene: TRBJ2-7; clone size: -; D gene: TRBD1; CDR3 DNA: TGTGCCAGCAGTTATGGGACAGGAGCCTACGAGCAGTACTTC; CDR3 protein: CASSYGTGAYEQYF
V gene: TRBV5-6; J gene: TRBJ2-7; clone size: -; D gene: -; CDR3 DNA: TGTGCCAGCAGCTCGGAGTCAGGGTACTACTCCTACGAGCAGTACTTC; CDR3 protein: CASSSESGYYSYEQYF
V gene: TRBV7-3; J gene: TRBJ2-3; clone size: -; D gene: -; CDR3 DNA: TGTGCCAGCAGCTTATTGCGGACGGATACGCAGTATTTT; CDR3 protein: CASSLLRTDTQYF
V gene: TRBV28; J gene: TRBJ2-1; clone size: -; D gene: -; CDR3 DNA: TGTGCCAGCAGTTTAAGGGCTAGGGGTGAGCAGTTCTTC; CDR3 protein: CASSLRARGEQFF
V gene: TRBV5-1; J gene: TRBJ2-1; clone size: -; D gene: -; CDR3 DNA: TGCGCCAGCAGCTTCTGGGCGGGACCATACAATGAGCAGTTCTTC; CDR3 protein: CASSFWAGPYNEQFF
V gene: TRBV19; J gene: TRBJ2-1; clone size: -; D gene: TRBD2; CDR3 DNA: TGTGCCAGTAGTCCACACCAACTTAGCGGGACGTACAATGAGCAGTTCTTC; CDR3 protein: CASSPHQLSGTYNEQFF
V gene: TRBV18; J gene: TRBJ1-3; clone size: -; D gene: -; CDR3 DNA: TGTGCCAGCTCAAGACTTGACTCTGTGGGCTCTGGAAACACCATATATTTT; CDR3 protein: CASSRLDSVGSGNTIYF
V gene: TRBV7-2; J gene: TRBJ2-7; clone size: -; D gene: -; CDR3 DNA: TGTGCCAGCAGCTCCCCCCGAGTAGCATTACACGAGCAGTACTTC; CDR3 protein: CASSSPRVALHEQYF
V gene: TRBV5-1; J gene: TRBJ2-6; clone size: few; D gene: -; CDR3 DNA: TGCGCCAGCAGCCCGGGGGCGACAGGGGCCAACGTCCTGACTTTC; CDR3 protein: CASSPGATGANVLTF
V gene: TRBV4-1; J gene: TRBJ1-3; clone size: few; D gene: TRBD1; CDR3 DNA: TGCGCCAGCAGCCTAGGACAGGCCAGAAACACCATATATTTT; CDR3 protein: CASSLGQARNTIYF
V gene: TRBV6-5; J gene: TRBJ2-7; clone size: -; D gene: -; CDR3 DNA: TGTGCCAGCAGCCGAGGGGGGCCGGGCGAGCAGTACTTC; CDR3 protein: CASSRGGPGEQYF
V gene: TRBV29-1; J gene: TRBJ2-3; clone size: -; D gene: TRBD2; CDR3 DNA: TGCAGCGTTGGTGGACTAGCGGGAGAGGGGGGCACAGATACGCAGTATTTT; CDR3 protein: CSVGGLAGEGGTDTQYF
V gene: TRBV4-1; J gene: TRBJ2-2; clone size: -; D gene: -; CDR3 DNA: TGCGCCAGCAGGAACACAGGGGGGGACAGGACCGGGGAGCTGTTTTTT; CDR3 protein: CASRNTGGDRTGELFF
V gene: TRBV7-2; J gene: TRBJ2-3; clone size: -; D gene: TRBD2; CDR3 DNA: TGTGCCAGCAGCTTTGATAGCGGGGGCACAGATACGCAGTATTTT; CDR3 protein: CASSFDSGGTDTQYF
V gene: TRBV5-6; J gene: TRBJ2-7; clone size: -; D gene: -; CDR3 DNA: TGTGCCAGCAGCTTGCAACGTCTTCACGAGCAGTACTTC; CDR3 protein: CASSLQRLHEQYF
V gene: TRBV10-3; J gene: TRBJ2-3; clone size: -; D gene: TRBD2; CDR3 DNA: TGTGCCATCAAAGGTGTAGCGGGAGGGACAGATACGCAGTATTTT; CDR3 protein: CAIKGVAGGTDTQYF
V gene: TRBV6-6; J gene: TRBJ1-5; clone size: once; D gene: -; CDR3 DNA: TGTGCCAGCAGTTACGACGGCAGGGGCAATCAGCCCCAGCATTTT; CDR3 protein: CASSYDGRGNQPQHF
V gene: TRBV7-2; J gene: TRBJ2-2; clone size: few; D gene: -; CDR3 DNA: TGTGCCAGCAGCTTAGGAGCGGCTGCTACGAACACCGGGGAGCTGTTTTTT; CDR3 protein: CASSLGAAATNTGELFF
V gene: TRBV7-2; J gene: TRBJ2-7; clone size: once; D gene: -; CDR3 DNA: TGTGCCAGCAGCCGGGTGGGCTCCTACGAGCAGTACTTC; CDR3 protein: CASSRVGSYEQYF
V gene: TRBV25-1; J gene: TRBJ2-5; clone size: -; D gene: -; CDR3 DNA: TGTGCCAGCAGTTCATTCGACAGGTACCAAGAGACCCAGTACTTC; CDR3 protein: CASSSFDRYQETQYF
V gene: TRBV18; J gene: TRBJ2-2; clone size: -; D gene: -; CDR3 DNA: TGTGCCAGCTCAAGGGGCGGGGAGCTGTTTTTT; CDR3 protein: CASSRGGELFF
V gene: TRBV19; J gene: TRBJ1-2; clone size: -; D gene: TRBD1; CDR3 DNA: TGTGCCAGTATCCGGACAGGGGGAGGGGGCTACACCTTC; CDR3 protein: CASIRTGGGGYTF
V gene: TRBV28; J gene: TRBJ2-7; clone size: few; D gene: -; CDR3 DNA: TGTGCCAGCAGTTACGAGCGGACCTACGAGCAGTACTTC; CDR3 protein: CASSYERTYEQYF
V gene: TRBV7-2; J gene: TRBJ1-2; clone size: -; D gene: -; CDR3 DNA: TGTGCCAGCAGCTTTTATCCAGGGGCTCTTGGCTACACCTTC; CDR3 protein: CASSFYPGALGYTF
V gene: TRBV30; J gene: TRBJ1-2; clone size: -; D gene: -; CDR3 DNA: TGTGCCTGGAGTTCCAGGGACGGCTACACCTTC; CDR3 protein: CAWSSRDGYTF
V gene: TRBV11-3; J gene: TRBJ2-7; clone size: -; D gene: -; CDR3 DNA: TGTGCCAGCAGCTTAGATGCCCCCCTAATGTCCTACGAGCAGTACTTC; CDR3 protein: CASSLDAPLMSYEQYF
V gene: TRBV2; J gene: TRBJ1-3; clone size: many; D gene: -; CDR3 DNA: TGTGCCAGCAGGGTTGGGACGGCCATCTCTGGAAACACCATATATTTT; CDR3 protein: CASRVGTAISGNTIYF
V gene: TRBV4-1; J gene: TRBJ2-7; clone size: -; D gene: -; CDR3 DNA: TGCGCCAGCAGCAACTATGCCGCCGGGGGCGAATCCTACGAGCAGTACTTC; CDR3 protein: CASSNYAAGGESYEQYF
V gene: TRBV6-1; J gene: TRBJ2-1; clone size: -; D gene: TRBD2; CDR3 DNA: TGTGCCAGCAGTGAACTAGAGCGGGGGGACCTCAATGAGCAGTTCTTC; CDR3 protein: CASSELERGDLNEQFF
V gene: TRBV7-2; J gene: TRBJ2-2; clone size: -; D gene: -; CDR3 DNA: TGTGCCAGCAGCTTAGGACGGGCCGCCGTGGGCACCGGGGAGCTGTTTTTT; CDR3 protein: CASSLGRAAVGTGELFF